The clone carrying this T cell receptor (beta chain) has only one observation. Generated by immunoSEQ multiplex PCR, the TCRdb table keeps only in-frame clones and is missing some. Of 430,000 or so clones in the sample, 88% were seen once. The length of the CDR3 is 13 residues. With V trimmed by 7 bases and J by 6 bases, 7 bases remained unmatched. CDR1 is GTSNPN, CDR2 SVGIG, per germline (reference sequence). This entry comes from a study of blood T cell repertoires in COVID-19. The receptor was derived from a woman between 35 and 50 years old who had recovered from COVID-19. The V gene is TRBV30, the J gene TRBJ2-2; TRBD2 aligns across 8 bases. The sample comprised PBMCs or T cells enriched from blood (not recorded which). CDR3 loop: CAYHGRGAGELFF. DNA for the CDR3: TGTGCCTATCACGGGCGGGGGGCCGGGGAGCTGTTTTTT. The complete variable domain, with remaining parts taken from reference TRBV30 and TRBJ2-2, reads SQTIHQWPATLVQPVGSPLSLECTVEGTSNPNLYWYRQAAGRGLQLLFYSVGIGQISSEVPQNLSASRPQDRQFILSSKKLLLSDSGFYLCAYHGRGAGELFFGEGSRLTVL.